This T cell receptor (beta chain) stems from a study of T-cell memory formation after mild COVID-19. The table lists this clonotype with a few counts. Its specificity is unknown. Whole-study findings and limits: CD4+ contracting clones lay mainly in CM and EM, CD8+ ones in EMRA. CD4/CD8 balance characterized clones contracting day 15 to 85, and CD4+ skew characterized later expanders. Pre-infection memory carried some responding clones, suggesting that cross-reactive memory joined.

V was pared by 0 bases and J by 7 bases, with 12 bases between. CDR3 size: 15 residues. Libraries for TCRalpha and TCRbeta carried sample barcodes and unique molecular identifiers via 5'RACE. MiXCR, run by TCRdb on the 5' RACE reads, gives a single entry per CDR3 protein. The sample includes about 270,000 distinct CDR3 sequences, roughly 15% of them seen just once. Sequenced input: PBMCs or a T cell subset sorted from them (not recorded which). This TCR derives from a man younger than 35 who had mild COVID-19 (a few samples of this study predate the infection). Cell type and time point are not known. The chain has TRBV12-3 or TRBV12-4 and TRBJ2-2, with D perhaps being TRBD1 or TRBD2 (5 bases each). The CDR3 DNA sequence: TGTGCCAGCAGTTTAGCCCTTGGGGCGGGCGGGGAGCTGTTTTTT. Translated: CASSLALGAGGELFF.